This T cell receptor (beta chain) was recorded in a study of T cells in Graves' hyperthyroidism and ophthalmopathy. Study-level results: In the analysis, a 13 V-J model separated ophthalmopathy from stable hyperthyroidism.

The CDR3 totals 17 residues. Germline V gives CDR1 KGHDR, CDR2 SFDVKD. Trimming shortened V by 1 base and J by 0 bases, and 14 bases separated the two germline ends. For this clonotype: Its antigen is currently unknown.

The source material, RNA transcripts, was used to amplify TCR beta CDR3 regions. HTBI primers drove first-round RT-PCR of the TCR CDR3. TCRdb re-analysed the multiplex PCR reads in MiXCR, keeping a single row per CDR3 protein. The sample has fewer than 750,000 distinct CDR3 sequences, roughly 50% seen once. Source material: peripheral blood or thyroid tissue (not recorded which). The origin of this receptor is a young woman with Graves' hyperthyroidism. The chain joins TRBV24-1 to TRBJ2-5, with D maybe TRBD2 (6 bases). CDR3 sequence reads: CATSDFSLAKYQETQYF. The CDR3 DNA reads TGTGCCACCAGTGATTTCTCCCTAGCGAAGTACCAAGAGACCCAGTACTTC.